The rows below give T cell receptor beta chains drawn from one sample of a study of blood T cell repertoires in COVID-19. The table came from immunoSEQ multiplex PCR; TCRdb's copy has only in-frame clones and leaves some out. The repertoire consists of fewer than 200,000 clones, with approximately 74% occurring once and the leading ten covering about 3%. Sample: peripheral blood. These receptors were obtained from a woman older than 75 with acute or convalescent COVID-19. Each CDR3 is given without its conserved first and last residue.

j_call: TRBJ2-3; v_call: TRBV4-1; cdr3_aa: ASSQLITSVADTQY
j_call: TRBJ1-5; v_call: TRBV25-1; cdr3_aa: ASSENRDGQPQH
j_call: TRBJ2-1; v_call: TRBV6-5; cdr3_aa: ASRIGVAYNEQF
j_call: TRBJ2-5; v_call: TRBV7-2; cdr3_aa: ASSLNQGGETQY
j_call: TRBJ2-1; v_call: TRBV2; cdr3_aa: ASRLQGVSYNEQF
j_call: TRBJ2-1; v_call: TRBV12-3/TRBV12-4; cdr3_aa: ASSQTPGNEQF
j_call: TRBJ2-5; v_call: TRBV5-1; cdr3_aa: ASSPVSGETQY
j_call: TRBJ2-7; v_call: TRBV28; cdr3_aa: ASSSGQGYEQY
j_call: TRBJ2-1; v_call: TRBV4-1; cdr3_aa: ASSYDRASGDLEQF
j_call: TRBJ1-1; v_call: TRBV21-1; cdr3_aa: ASSRGGQTKAF
j_call: TRBJ1-5; v_call: TRBV6-5; cdr3_aa: ASRKDRAINQPQH
j_call: TRBJ1-2; v_call: TRBV30; cdr3_aa: AWSGQLRGSNYGYT
j_call: TRBJ1-2; v_call: TRBV9; cdr3_aa: ASSVDVQENYGYT
j_call: TRBJ2-3; v_call: TRBV21-1; cdr3_aa: ASTQKEDTQY
j_call: TRBJ2-4; v_call: TRBV2; cdr3_aa: ASSGTGQPNIQY
j_call: TRBJ1-2; v_call: TRBV4-3; cdr3_aa: ASSQEVQAYYGYT
j_call: TRBJ2-1; v_call: TRBV7-8; cdr3_aa: ASSNRGSFYNEQF
j_call: TRBJ2-2; v_call: TRBV5-4; cdr3_aa: ASSLSAGGPISGELF
j_call: TRBJ1-1; v_call: TRBV10-3; cdr3_aa: ATGDFMNTEAF
j_call: TRBJ2-7; v_call: TRBV30; cdr3_aa: AWSAVGYEQY
j_call: TRBJ2-1; v_call: TRBV6-5; cdr3_aa: ASSKTDRGYEQF
j_call: TRBJ1-1; v_call: TRBV5-4; cdr3_aa: ASKQGNTEAF
j_call: TRBJ2-7; v_call: TRBV5-4; cdr3_aa: ASSIPGSYEQY
j_call: TRBJ2-2; v_call: TRBV5-1; cdr3_aa: ASSLEGVVAGSYTGELF
j_call: TRBJ2-2; v_call: TRBV11-2; cdr3_aa: ASSLDSGRMHTGELF
j_call: TRBJ1-5; v_call: TRBV4-2; cdr3_aa: ASSPYPTGGNNQPQH
j_call: TRBJ1-2; v_call: TRBV5-6; cdr3_aa: ASSWTVDGYT
j_call: TRBJ1-2; v_call: TRBV6-1; cdr3_aa: ASSVGPGTFNYGYT
j_call: TRBJ1-1; v_call: TRBV7-8; cdr3_aa: ASSSEGNTEAF
j_call: TRBJ2-2; v_call: TRBV29-1; cdr3_aa: SVRPQAGVDTGELF
j_call: TRBJ1-4; v_call: TRBV7-9; cdr3_aa: ASSFWDRNEKLF
j_call: TRBJ1-6; v_call: TRBV7-8; cdr3_aa: ASSSWGQGDNSPLH
j_call: TRBJ2-6; v_call: TRBV28; cdr3_aa: ASSWGQFSSGANVLT
j_call: TRBJ1-3; v_call: TRBV28; cdr3_aa: ASSLEEGTGNTIY
j_call: TRBJ2-2; v_call: TRBV3-1/TRBV3-2; cdr3_aa: ASSQNPGRNTGELF
j_call: TRBJ2-7; v_call: TRBV5-6; cdr3_aa: ASSLVSVGQRSYEQY